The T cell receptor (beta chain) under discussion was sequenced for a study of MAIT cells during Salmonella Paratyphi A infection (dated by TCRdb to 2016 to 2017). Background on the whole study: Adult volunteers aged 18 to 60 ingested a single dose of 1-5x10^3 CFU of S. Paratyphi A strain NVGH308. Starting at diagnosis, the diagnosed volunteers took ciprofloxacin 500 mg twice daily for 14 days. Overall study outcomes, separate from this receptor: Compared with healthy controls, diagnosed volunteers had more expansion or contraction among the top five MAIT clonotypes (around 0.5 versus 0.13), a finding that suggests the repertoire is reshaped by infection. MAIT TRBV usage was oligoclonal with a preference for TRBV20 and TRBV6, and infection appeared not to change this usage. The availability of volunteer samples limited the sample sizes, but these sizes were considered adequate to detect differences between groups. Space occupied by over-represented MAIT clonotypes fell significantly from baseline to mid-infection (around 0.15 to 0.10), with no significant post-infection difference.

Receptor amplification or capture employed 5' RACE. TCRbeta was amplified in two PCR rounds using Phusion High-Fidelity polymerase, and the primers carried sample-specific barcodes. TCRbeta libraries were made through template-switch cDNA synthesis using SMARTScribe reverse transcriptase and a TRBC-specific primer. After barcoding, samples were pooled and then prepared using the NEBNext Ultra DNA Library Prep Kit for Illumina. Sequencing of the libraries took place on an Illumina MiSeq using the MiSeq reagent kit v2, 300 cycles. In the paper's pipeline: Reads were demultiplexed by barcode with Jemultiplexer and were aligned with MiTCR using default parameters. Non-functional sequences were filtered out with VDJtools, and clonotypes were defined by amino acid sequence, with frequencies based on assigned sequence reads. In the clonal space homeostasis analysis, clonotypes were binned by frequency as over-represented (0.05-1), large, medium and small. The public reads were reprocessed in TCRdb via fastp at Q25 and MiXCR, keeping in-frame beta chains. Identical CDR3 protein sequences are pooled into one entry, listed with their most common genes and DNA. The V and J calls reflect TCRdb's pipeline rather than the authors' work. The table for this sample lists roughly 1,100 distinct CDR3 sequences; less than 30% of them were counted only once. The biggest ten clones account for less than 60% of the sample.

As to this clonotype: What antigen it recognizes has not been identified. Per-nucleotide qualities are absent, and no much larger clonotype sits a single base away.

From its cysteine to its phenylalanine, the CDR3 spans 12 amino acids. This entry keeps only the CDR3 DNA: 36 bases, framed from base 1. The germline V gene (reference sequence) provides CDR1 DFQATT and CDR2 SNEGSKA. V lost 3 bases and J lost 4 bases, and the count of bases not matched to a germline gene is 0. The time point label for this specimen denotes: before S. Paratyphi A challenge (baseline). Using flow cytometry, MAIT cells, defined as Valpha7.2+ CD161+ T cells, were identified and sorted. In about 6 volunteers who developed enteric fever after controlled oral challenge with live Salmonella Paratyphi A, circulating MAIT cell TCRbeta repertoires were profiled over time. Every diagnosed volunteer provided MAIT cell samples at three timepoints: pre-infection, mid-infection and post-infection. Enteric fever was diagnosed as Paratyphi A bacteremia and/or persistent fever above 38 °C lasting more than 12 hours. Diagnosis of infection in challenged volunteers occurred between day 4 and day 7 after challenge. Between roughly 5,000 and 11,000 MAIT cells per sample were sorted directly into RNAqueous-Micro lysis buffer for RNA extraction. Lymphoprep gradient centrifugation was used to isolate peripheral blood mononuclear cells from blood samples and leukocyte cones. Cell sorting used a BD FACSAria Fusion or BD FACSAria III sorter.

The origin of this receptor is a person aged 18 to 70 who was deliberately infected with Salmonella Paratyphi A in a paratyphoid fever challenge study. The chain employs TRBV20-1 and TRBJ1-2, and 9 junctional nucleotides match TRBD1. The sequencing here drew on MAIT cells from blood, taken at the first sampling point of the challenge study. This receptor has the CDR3 CSARDRGYGYTF. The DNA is TGCAGTGCTAGGGACAGGGGCTATGGCTACACCTTC.